This T cell receptor (beta chain) was identified in a study of blood T cell repertoires in COVID-19 (dated by TCRdb to the early 2020s). Describing the broader study: The collaborator samples originated in the United States, Italy and Spain and spanned the acute and convalescent phases of COVID-19. Samples came from the ongoing ImmuneRACE study (first 160 participants) plus 1,254 subjects from 6 global collaborators. HLA class I and class II types, where available, came from metadata supplied by the sample provider rather than from assay-based typing. The repertoires were made available in a free public database intended to serve as a resource for research on the immune response to SARS-CoV-2. The material from the prospective study consisted of cDNA or gDNA derived from T cells, B-cell-depleted T cells, or PBMCs. Sample metadata almost always included a de-identified subject ID, COVID-19 status, age in years and sex. The dataset comprised deeply sampled blood TCRbeta repertoires from subjects exposed to, actively infected with, or recovered from COVID-19.

The collaborating institutions used their own protocols to collect whole blood in K2EDTA tubes. For TCRbeta analysis, collaborator samples were shipped as frozen whole blood, as isolated PBMCs, or as DNA extracted from either sample type. TCRbeta CDR3 regions were amplified from genomic DNA using the immunoSEQ Assay, a bias-controlled multiplex PCR. Regarding the original processing steps: The number of nucleated cells in each sample was estimated by amplification of reference gene primers within the assay. To quantify the absolute abundance of each unique TCRbeta CDR3 rearrangement, sequence reads were collapsed and filtered. For each sample, productive Simpson clonality was calculated as the square root of Simpson's diversity index across productive rearrangements. What TCRdb holds here is the immuneACCESS table cut down to in-frame rearrangements. Part of the clones is not present; checked against another copy, under half of the missing clones reflect an unresolved V gene, and the others are unexplained. That table supplies the V and J calls and clone size; D and trimming were determined from the DNA. This sample lists 190,000 or so clones; roughly 90% were detected once. Roughly 6.7% of the sample lies in the top ten.

Regarding this clone: Its cognate antigen has yet to be identified. No clone much larger than this one lies a single base away; base qualities are absent.

Study-level results and caveats: The quantity of clinical and demographic metadata differed by source and by participant and was supplied without curation.

For CDR1 and CDR2, the germline V gene lists KGHSH and LQKENI. Relative to germline, V is 1 base shorter and J is 2 bases shorter, with 12 bases between their ends. From the cysteine up to the phenylalanine, the CDR3 has a length of 15 residues. The kept DNA is CDR3 alone, 45 bases in frame from the first base. Sequenced input: peripheral blood. Rearrangement joined TRBV18 to TRBJ2-7, with TRBD1 as a weak D call on 6 bases. This receptor was identified in a middle-aged man with acute or convalescent COVID-19. The base sequence is TGTGCCAGCTCACCACTCCAGGGGACCACCTACGAGCAGTACTTC. It translates to CASSPLQGTTYEQYF.